A single sample is the source of the 25 T cell receptor beta chains below, sequenced in a study of cytomegalovirus exposure and HLA in healthy donors. The PCR was carried out with 60 Vbeta primers and 13 Jbeta primers. The assay was immunoSEQ multiplex PCR, and TCRdb's table has in-frame clones only and misses some. The profile covers about 130,000 clones, with roughly 79% appearing a single time and approximately 2.6% taken by the ten largest. The specimen sequenced was PBMCs. The source of these receptors is a boy aged 2-9 years in good health and CMV-seronegative.

In its sample, this clone was seen once. V usage is TRBV6-6 and J usage is TRBJ1-2; D gene uncertain. Germline V lookup: CDR1 MNHNY, CDR2 SVGAGI (reference sequence). The CDR3 totals 14 residues. V shed 2 bases and J shed 6 bases, with 13 bases lying between them. CDR3 nucleotides: TGTGCCAGCAGTTACCCAGGTAGTCGGAATGGCTACACCTTC. Amino acids: CASSYPGSRNGYTF.

The chain is built from TRBV19 and TRBJ1-5; 8 nucleotides agree with TRBD1. Unmatched junction bases numbered 13, after V lost 7 bases and J lost 5 bases. The CDR3 is 16 amino acids. CDR1 is LNHDA and CDR2 is SQIVND in the germline V gene (reference sequence). Here the CDR3 reads CASNPTGTGNYQPQHF. CDR3 DNA: TGTGCCAGTAACCCCACCGGGACAGGAAATTATCAGCCCCAGCATTTT.

The chain carries TRBV6-1 and TRBJ1-1; TRBD1 might be the D (5 bases). CDR3 size: 14 residues. V shed 10 bases and J shed 8 bases, with 23 bases lying between them. Per the germline V gene, CDR1 is MNHNS and CDR2 is SASEGT. CDR3 protein: CATSESDGGREAFF. The CDR3 DNA reads TGTGCCACCTCTGAGAGCGACGGGGGAAGGGAAGCTTTCTTT.

The CDR3 coding sequence is TGCGCCAGCAGCCATCCCGGGACAGTGTCGGTCAATGAGCAGTTCTTC. It codes for CASSHPGTVSVNEQFF. This chain connects TRBV4-1 to TRBJ2-1; 7 bases agree with TRBD1. The CDR3 contains 16 residues. Germline loops: CDR1 MGHRA, CDR2 YSYEKL. The trim removed 3 bases at V and 6 bases at J, leaving 11 bases unmatched.

This clone was seen more than once but under ten times. The chain combines TRBV30 with TRBJ2-2; 10 bases line up with TRBD1. Germline V gives CDR1 GTSNPN, CDR2 SVGIG (reference sequence). This CDR3 contains 15 residues. The trim removed 2 bases at V and 6 bases at J, leaving 6 bases unmatched. CDR3 bases: TGTGCCTGGAGTACCCGGACAGGGGGAGCCGGGGAGCTGTTTTTT. Amino acids: CAWSTRTGGAGELFF. The full variable domain, rest sourced from reference TRBV30 and TRBJ2-2, is SQTIHQWPATLVQPVGSPLSLECTVEGTSNPNLYWYRQAAGRGLQLLFYSVGIGQISSEVPQNLSASRPQDRQFILSSKKLLLSDSGFYLCAWSTRTGGAGELFFGEGSRLTVL.

V gene TRBV30 combines with J gene TRBJ1-1; TRBD1 aligns across 8 bases. Germline CDR1 reads GTSNPN; CDR2 reads SVGIG (reference sequence). The V gene end was trimmed by 5 bases and the J gene end by 5 bases; junction bases not matched to a gene: 7. This CDR3 has 13 amino acids. In nucleotides, the CDR3 is TGTGCCTGGGCCGACAGGGGAGCTACTGAAGCTTTCTTT. Amino acid sequence: CAWADRGATEAFF.

About this clone itself: Other DNA sequences in this sample translate to the same CDR3. V gene TRBV4-2 combines with J gene TRBJ1-2; TRBD1 matches at 7 bases. The trim removed 1 base at V and 4 bases at J, leaving 3 bases unmatched. Per the germline V gene, CDR1 is LGHNA and CDR2 is YNFKEQ. This CDR3 spans 14 amino acids. CDR3 coding DNA: TGTGCCAGCAGCCAAGCGGGGACAGTCTATGGCTACACCTTC. It encodes CASSQAGTVYGYTF.

The chain recombines TRBV10-3 with TRBJ2-2; no clear D gene. The germline V and J ends were trimmed by 6 bases and 7 bases, with 9 bases remaining between them. CDR1 and CDR2 from the germline V gene are ENHRY and SYGVKD. The CDR3 is made up of 12 amino acids. The CDR3 DNA is TGTGCCATCAGCCCCCCCGGCGGGGAGCTGTTTTTT. Protein product: CAISPPGGELFF.

CDR3 DNA: TGTGCCAGCAGCATTGGACAGAAGACAACTAATGAAAAACTGTTTTTT. Its translation: CASSIGQKTTNEKLFF. The chain uses TRBV5-4 and TRBJ1-4; tentative D call: TRBD1 (6 bases). CDR1 and CDR2 from the germline V gene are SGHNT and YYREEE (reference sequence). CDR3 length equals 16 residues. Trimming stripped 4 bases from V and 0 bases from J, with 13 bases between.

The chain carries TRBV5-1 and TRBJ1-1; D is unresolved. V shed 6 bases and J shed 1 base, with 10 bases lying between them. Germline loops: CDR1 SGHRS, CDR2 YFSETQ. CDR3 length: 13 residues. In DNA, the CDR3 is TGCGCCAGCAAATCTCCAGGGAACACTGAAGCTTTCTTT. Encoded protein: CASKSPGNTEAFF.

This chain joins TRBV10-2 and TRBJ2-5; a possible D gene is TRBD2 (5 bases). The J call is uncertain, as TRBJ2-7 better fits the DNA end. Germline V gene data show CDR1 as WSHSY and CDR2 as SAAADI. The CDR3 length is 14 residues. The CDR3 is CASSERAVTYEQYF. CDR3 sequence (DNA): TGCGCCAGCAGTGAGCGAGCGGTCACCTACGAGCAGTACTTC.

The genes are TRBV2 and TRBJ2-7, with D tentatively TRBD2 (6 bases). The CDR3 contains 12 residues. Trimming shortened V by 11 bases and J by 3 bases, and 14 bases separated the two germline ends. CDR1 and CDR2 from the germline V gene are SNHLY and FYNNEI. This chain's CDR3 is CAGGIQIYEQYV. The CDR3 DNA reads TGTGCCGGGGGGATACAGATCTACGAGCAGTACGTC.

J is TRBJ1-5 and V is TRBV2, with D uncertain. This CDR3 is built from 16 residues. Trimming took off 4 bases at V and 0 bases at J, with 13 bases between the two ends. Looked up from germline, CDR1 is SNHLY and CDR2 is FYNNEI. The CDR3 sequence is CASSGTEDYSNQPQHF. The CDR3 nucleotides are TGTGCCAGCAGTGGGACGGAGGATTATAGCAATCAGCCCCAGCATTTT. Full variable domain (remainder filled in from reference TRBV2 and TRBJ1-5): EPEVTQTPSHQVTQMGQEVILRCVPISNHLYFYWYRQILGQKVEFLVSFYNNEISEKSEIFDDQFSVERPDGSNFTLKIRSTKLEDSAMYFCASSGTEDYSNQPQHFGDGTRLSIL.

The chain links TRBV2 to TRBJ2-6, with D uncertain. The V gene's germline CDR1 is SNHLY and CDR2 FYNNEI. Trimming stripped 4 bases from V and 4 bases from J, with 11 bases between. There are 15 residues in the CDR3. The CDR3 nucleotides are TGTGCCAGCAGTGTGTCCGCGAAGGGGGCCAACGTCCTGACTTTC. This codes for CASSVSAKGANVLTF.

This clone was seen a few times. V gene TRBV30 combines with J gene TRBJ1-2; 8 bases are shared with TRBD1. CDR3 length: 14 residues. V lost 5 bases and J lost 0; bases outside the gene matches: 5. Looked up from germline, CDR1 is GTSNPN and CDR2 is SVGIG (reference sequence). CDR3 amino acids: CAWVKQGANYGYTF. As DNA, the CDR3 is TGTGCCTGGGTTAAACAGGGGGCTAACTATGGCTACACCTTC.

The V gene is TRBV10-3, the J gene TRBJ2-7; 9 nucleotides align to TRBD1. The CDR3 length is 15 residues. V gave up 10 bases and J gave up 3 bases; unmatched junction bases: 13. CDR1 ENHRY and CDR2 SYGVKD come from the germline V gene. Here the CDR3 DNA reads TGTGCCACCGAAAGAGCCGGGACAGGGTACTACGAGCAGTACTTC. Translating it yields CATERAGTGYYEQYF.

This chain joins TRBV30 and TRBJ2-7, with 7 bases aligning to TRBD1. V was clipped by 4 bases and J by 4 bases; unmatched bases: 7. The CDR3 is made up of 13 amino acids. Germline V CDR1 and CDR2: GTSNPN, SVGIG (reference sequence). The CDR3 is CAWTRDRLYEQYF. CDR3 in DNA: TGTGCCTGGACCAGGGACAGATTATACGAGCAGTACTTC.

The rearrangement uses TRBV5-1 and TRBJ2-3; 7 nucleotides align to TRBD2. Trimming removed 2 bases from V and 1 base from J; junction bases left unmatched: 7. In germline, CDR1 is SGHRS, CDR2 YFSETQ. The CDR3 totals 16 residues. For the CDR3, the DNA is TGCGCCAGCAGCTTAGTAGGGCTAGCGGGCACAGATACGCAGTATTTT. Translating gives CASSLVGLAGTDTQYF.

V usage is TRBV27 and J usage is TRBJ2-1; 7 bases are a match to TRBD1. The germline V gene has CDR1 MNHEY and CDR2 SMNVEV (reference sequence). The CDR3 totals 14 residues. Losses at the gene ends were 5 bases for V and 10 bases for J; bases not matched to a gene: 11. The CDR3 region is CASSVGLQGMEQFF. The CDR3 DNA reads TGTGCCAGCAGTGTAGGTTTACAGGGGATGGAGCAGTTCTTC.

This clone has just a few counts. The sample carries other DNA sequences with the same CDR3. V and J are TRBV18 and TRBJ2-7; the D gene is possibly TRBD2 (6 bases). The CDR3 loop spans 13 amino acids. Germline V CDR1 and CDR2: KGHSH, LQKENI. V lost 6 bases and J lost 0, with 9 bases in between. In DNA form, the CDR3 reads TGTGCCAGCTCGCGGGACTCCTCCTACGAGCAGTACTTC. Amino acid sequence: CASSRDSSYEQYF.

The V and J genes are TRBV13 and TRBJ2-7; the match to TRBD1 covers 8 bases. CDR3 length: 15 residues. After removal of 5 bases from V and 2 bases from J, the junction contained 8 bases not matched to a gene. Germline V lookup: CDR1 PRHDT, CDR2 FYEKMQ (reference sequence). CDR3 in amino acids: CASSPRTGRAYEQYF. CDR3 nucleotides: TGTGCCAGCAGCCCCCGGACAGGGCGGGCCTACGAGCAGTACTTC.

This clone was picked up one time. V is TRBV6-4 and J is TRBJ2-3, with 8 bases aligning to TRBD2. CDR3 length: 14 residues. With V trimmed by 5 bases and J by 1 base, 2 bases remained unmatched. Per germline, CDR1 MRHNA and CDR2 SNTAGT. This chain's CDR3 is CASSYSGGTDTQYF. CDR3 nucleotide sequence: TGTGCCAGCAGTTATAGCGGGGGCACAGATACGCAGTATTTT.

The genes are TRBV12-5 and TRBJ1-1; 7 positions match TRBD1. This CDR3 region has 18 residues. J gave up 5 bases and V 1 base, and 16 bases lay outside the gene matches. Germline V gene data show CDR1 as LGHNT and CDR2 as FRNRAP. CDR3 loop: CASGLAQLGQVGKTEAFF. In nucleotides, the CDR3 is TGTGCTAGTGGTTTGGCTCAACTCGGACAGGTGGGGAAGACTGAAGCTTTCTTT.

This chain connects TRBV9 to TRBJ2-1; maybe TRBD1 (7 bases). The germline V gene encodes CDR1 SGDLS and CDR2 YYNGEE. Trimming left V 4 bases short and J 4 bases short, with 15 bases between. The CDR3 consists of 15 residues. The DNA of the CDR3 is TGTGCCAGCAGCCAGGGGGGCGGGTTTTACAATGAGCAGTTCTTC. It is translated as CASSQGGGFYNEQFF.

J is TRBJ2-2 and V is TRBV7-6, with TRBD1 as a possible D gene (5 bases). Germline CDR1 reads SGHVS; CDR2 reads FNYEAQ. This CDR3 region has 17 residues. The ends were cut back, 4 bases at V and 1 base at J, with 16 bases in the middle. The CDR3 DNA reads as TGTGCCAGCAGCTCACTGACGACAGTTCGGAACACCGGGGAGCTGTTTTTT. Protein product: CASSSLTTVRNTGELFF. The whole variable domain, filled in from reference TRBV7-6 and TRBJ2-2, reads GAGVSQSPRYKVTKRGQDVALRCDPISGHVSLYWYRQALGQGPEFLTYFNYEAQQDKSGLPNDRFSAERPEGSISTLTIQRTEQRDSAMYRCASSSLTTVRNTGELFFGEGSRLTVL.